The 12 T cell receptor beta chains reported below all come from one sample, sequenced in a study of Graves' ophthalmopathy and Graves' hyperthyroidism. RNA transcripts provided the template for amplifying TCR beta CDR3 regions. First-round RT-PCR used HTBI primers; second-round multiplex PCR followed. TCRdb processed the multiplex PCR reads anew with MiXCR; each CDR3 protein has one entry. The sample yields around 520,000 distinct CDR3 sequences, approximately 37% seen once. The specimen was peripheral blood or thyroid tissue (not recorded which). The origin of the receptors is an adult man with Graves' hyperthyroidism.

This clonotype was counted ten times or more. The V and J genes are TRBV19 and TRBJ2-7, with 9 positions matching TRBD1. The CDR3 consists of 13 residues. From germline, CDR1 is LNHDA and CDR2 SQIVND (reference sequence). With 10 bases clipped from V and 0 bases from J, the junction kept 4 bases outside the gene matches. In DNA form, the CDR3 reads TGTGCCACGGGACAGGGTATCTCCTACGAGCAGTACTTC. This sequence encodes CATGQGISYEQYF.

The gene calls are TRBV5-4 and TRBJ2-7; TRBD2 matches 9 bases. Germline V gives CDR1 SGHNT, CDR2 YYREEE (reference sequence). The CDR3 totals 15 residues. The J segment lost 2 bases and the V segment lost 5 bases, leaving 8 bases of the junction unmatched. CDR3 DNA: TGTGCCAGCAGTTTAGCGGGGGTAACGCCCTACGAGCAGTACTTC. Its translation: CASSLAGVTPYEQYF.

In the case of this clonotype: Possible read error: a much larger clone is one base away. Because the CDR3's place on the DNA is in doubt, the DNA is left out and the CDR3 is given as listed by TCRdb. The chain is built from TRBV5-1 and TRBJ2-7; the table's D call of TRBD1 was not tested on the DNA. The germline V gene has CDR1 SGHRS and CDR2 YFSETQ. 16 amino acids form the CDR3, both terminal residues included. CDR3 residues: CASSGGWGQGTYEKYF.

This clonotype was observed at least ten times. A junction end diverges from the germline sequence, so it may reflect a read error. The rearrangement uses TRBV7-7 and TRBJ2-2; D tentatively reads TRBD1 or TRBD2 (5 bases each). The CDR3 runs 14 residues. CDR1 SSHAT and CDR2 FNYEAQ come from the germline V gene (reference sequence). The CDR3 region has the DNA TGTGCTAGCAGCACCGGGACCTACACCGGGGAGCTGTTTTTT. It encodes CASSTGTYTGELFF.

V gene TRBV18 combines with J gene TRBJ1-3, with 8 nucleotides matching TRBD1. Looked up from germline, CDR1 is KGHSH and CDR2 is LQKENI. V was clipped by 3 bases and J by 4 bases; unmatched bases: 2. The CDR3 consists of 14 residues. In nucleotides, the CDR3 is TGTGCCAGCTCACCTGACAGGGGAGGAAACACCATATATTTT. Protein: CASSPDRGGNTIYF.

This clonotype came up many times. The rearrangement links TRBV2 to TRBJ2-5, with D tentatively TRBD2 (6 bases). V gave up 2 bases and J gave up 4 bases, with 17 bases separating them. The germline V gene has CDR1 SNHLY and CDR2 FYNNEI. The CDR3 sequence is 16 residues long. This chain's CDR3 is CASSELGGRGLETQYF. The DNA for the CDR3 is TGTGCCAGCAGTGAATTGGGGGGTCGGGGTTTAGAGACCCAGTACTTC. The whole variable domain, remainder taken from reference TRBV2 and TRBJ2-5, is EPEVTQTPSHQVTQMGQEVILRCVPISNHLYFYWYRQILGQKVEFLVSFYNNEISEKSEIFDDQFSVERPDGSNFTLKIRSTKLEDSAMYFCASSELGGRGLETQYFGPGTRLLVL.

This sequence joins TRBV7-2 and TRBJ2-7; 9 nucleotides line up with TRBD1. The germline V gene encodes CDR1 SGHTA and CDR2 FQGNSA. Losses at the gene ends were 6 bases for V and 5 bases for J; bases not matched to a gene: 8. This CDR3 has 14 residues. CDR3 protein: CASSRGTGFDEQYF. The CDR3 coding sequence is TGTGCCAGCAGTCGCGGGACAGGGTTCGACGAGCAGTACTTC.

This clonotype was seen many times. This chain joins TRBV7-8 and TRBJ2-7; D assignment may be TRBD1 or TRBD2 (5 bases each). Trimming left V 5 bases short and J 2 bases short, with 13 bases between. Per germline, CDR1 SGHVS and CDR2 FQNEAQ. CDR3 size: 14 residues. The CDR3 DNA reads as TGTGCCAGCAGCAGCCGGGACGGTACCTACGAGCAGTACTTC. Its translation: CASSSRDGTYEQYF.

V usage is TRBV6-5 and J usage is TRBJ1-5, with D perhaps matching TRBD1 (5 bases). This CDR3 has 17 amino acids. Germline loops: CDR1 MNHEY, CDR2 SVGAGI. V lost 5 bases to trimming and J lost 3 bases, with 20 bases between them. CDR3 region: CASSGGLTGTYNQPQHF. CDR3 DNA sequence: TGTGCCAGCAGTGGGGGGTTAACCGGGACCTACAATCAGCCCCAGCATTTT.

In DNA form, the CDR3 reads TGCAGTTACGGGACAGGGGCCTACGAGCAGTACTTC. Its translation is CSYGTGAYEQYF. V is TRBV29-1 and J is TRBJ2-7; the match to TRBD1 covers 10 bases. Per the germline V gene, CDR1 is SQVTM and CDR2 is ANQGSEA. The CDR3 totals 12 residues.

This clonotype appeared many times. This chain joins TRBV7-2 and TRBJ1-1, with TRBD1 matching over 7 bases. V lost 5 bases to trimming and J lost 4 bases; unmatched junction nucleotides: 13. The CDR3 length is 16 residues. Germline values: CDR1 SGHTA, CDR2 FQGNSA. The CDR3 nucleotides read TGTGCCAGCAGCCGCCAGGGGGGAGGGTGGGGCACTGAAGCTTTCTTT. Protein sequence: CASSRQGGGWGTEAFF. The full variable domain, with the rest looked up from reference TRBV7-2 and TRBJ1-1, is GAGVSQSPSNKVTEKGKDVELRCDPISGHTALYWYRQSLGQGLEFLIYFQGNSAPDKSGLPSDRFSAERTGGSVSTLTIQRTQQEDSAVYLCASSRQGGGWGTEAFFGQGTRLTVV.

The chain uses TRBV19 and TRBJ2-7; D gene ambiguous. CDR1 and CDR2 from the germline V gene are LNHDA and SQIVND (reference sequence). This CDR3 comprises 13 residues. V lost 3 bases and J 2 bases, leaving 8 bases between the germline ends. CDR3 DNA: TGTGCCAGTAGTATTGGGGATACCTACGAGCAGTACTTC. This translates into CASSIGDTYEQYF. The full variable domain, with the rest looked up from reference TRBV19 and TRBJ2-7, is DGGITQSPKYLFRKEGQNVTLSCEQNLNHDAMYWYRQDPGQGLRLIYYSQIVNDFQKGDIAEGYSVSREKKESFPLTVTSAQKNPTAFYLCASSIGDTYEQYFGPGTRLTVT.